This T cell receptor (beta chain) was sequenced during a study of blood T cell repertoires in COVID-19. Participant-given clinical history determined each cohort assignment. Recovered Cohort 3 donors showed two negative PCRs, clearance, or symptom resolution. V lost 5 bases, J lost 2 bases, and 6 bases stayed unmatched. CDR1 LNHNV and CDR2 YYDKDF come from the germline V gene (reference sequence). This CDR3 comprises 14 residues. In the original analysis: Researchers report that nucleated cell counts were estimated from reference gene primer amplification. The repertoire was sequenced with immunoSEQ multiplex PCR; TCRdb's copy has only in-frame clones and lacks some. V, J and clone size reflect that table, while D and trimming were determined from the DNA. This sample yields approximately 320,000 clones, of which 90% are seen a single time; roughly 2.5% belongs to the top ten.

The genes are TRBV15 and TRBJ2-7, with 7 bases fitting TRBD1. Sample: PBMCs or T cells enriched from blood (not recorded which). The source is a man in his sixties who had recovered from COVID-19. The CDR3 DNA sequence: TGTGCCACCAGCGTAACGGGACAGCCCTACGAGCAGTACTTC. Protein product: CATSVTGQPYEQYF.